Described below is a single T cell receptor beta chain sequence and its context. Antigen unknown. Donation came from healthy HIV-negative adults that had no recent acute infections or vaccinations. The data were obtained in a study of shared clonotypes between healthy human individuals. Study-level results: Some clonotypes were shared by all four sorted-subset donors, while others were not shared. The non-shared ones had lower generation probabilities than the shared ones. Large sequencing depth failed to make sorted-subset sequencing complete, rarefaction showed.

This CDR3 comprises 16 residues. V dropped 4 bases and J dropped 6 bases, with 18 bases sitting between them. The V gene's germline CDR1 is SGHTA and CDR2 FQGTGA. The assay was run at deep level. Here immunoSEQ multiplex PCR was the method, and the copy in TCRdb shows in-frame clones only, minus some. Among about 1.5 million clones listed, around 97% were seen once. The origin of this receptor is a man aged 30-40 years in good health. The sample taken for sequencing was naive CD4+ T cells sorted from blood. Subset here: CD45RA+ positively selected. The genes are TRBV7-3 and TRBJ2-2, with a tentative D call TRBD2 (5 bases). The CDR3 DNA sequence: TGTGCCAGCAGCTCCCGGGGTCTGATGATTTCCGGGGAGCTGTTTTTT. This encodes CASSSRGLMISGELFF.